This TCR beta chain stems from a study of lymphopenia after photon versus proton radiotherapy. V dropped 6 bases and J dropped 5 bases, with 16 bases sitting between them. This CDR3 contains 14 residues. Germline V gives CDR1 MNHNS, CDR2 SASEGT. Comment on this clone: The antigen remains unidentified.

Measured with immunoSEQ multiplex PCR; TCRdb has only the in-frame clones, and not every one. The sample holds 24,000 or so clones; 84% are singletons and the top ten take over 20%. Study-level findings and limits: A bigger post-nadir fall in TCR diversity correlated inversely with survival time in deceased patients.

This clonotype was obtained from a man in his forties or fifties with gastric cancer. The chain is built from TRBV6-1 and TRBJ2-5; maybe TRBD1 (6 bases). The sample was peripheral blood, taken from a patient treated with photon-based radiotherapy. CDR3 sequence: CASRQMTGPETQYF. For the CDR3, the DNA is TGTGCCAGCAGACAAATGACAGGCCCCGAGACCCAGTACTTC.